This TCR beta chain was sequenced for a study of human T cells and chemical hapten exposure. V gave up 0 bases and J gave up 0 bases, with 8 bases separating them. CDR1 and CDR2 from the germline V gene are GTSNPN and SVGIG (reference sequence). CDR3 size: 14 residues. The time point denotes: patch test 2, 6 weeks after DPC sensitization. Specified treatment: therapeutic diphenylcyclopropenone sensitization with weekly scalp DPC. TCRdb independently ran MiXCR on the RACE reads; one entry per CDR3 protein. The table lists tens of thousands of distinct CDR3 sequences, more than 9% of them singletons. The TCR sequence derives from a woman aged 45-65 years with alopecia areata. Some clones in this sample may be carry-over from other donors' samples. The genes are TRBV30 and TRBJ2-5; D is possibly TRBD2 (5 bases). The sequencing used whole blood, collected in connection with sensitization to the hapten diphenylcyclopropenone (DPC). The CDR3 DNA reads TGTGCCTGGAGTGTAGGACTTTACCAAGAGACCCAGTACTTC. Translating it yields CAWSVGLYQETQYF.